The clone carrying this T cell receptor beta chain came up many times. RNA transcripts yielded amplified TCR beta CDR3 regions. The HTBI set primed first-round TCR CDR3 RT-PCR. Using its own MiXCR run on the multiplex PCR reads, TCRdb lists one record per CDR3 protein. The sample has more than 300,000 distinct CDR3 sequences, roughly 13% seen once. V gave up 2 bases and J gave up 2 bases, with 7 bases separating them. This CDR3 comprises 14 residues. CDR1 is SEHNR, CDR2 FQNEAQ, per germline (reference sequence). The source of the sample is a study of T cells in Graves' hyperthyroidism and ophthalmopathy. About the research overall: Peripheral blood draws took place at initial diagnosis, ahead of any treatment.

The sequenced sample consisted of blood. This receptor was obtained from a woman in her fifties or sixties with Graves' hyperthyroidism. This chain connects TRBV7-9 to TRBJ2-1; D not certain. The CDR3 sequence is CASSLTDPYNEQFF. The CDR3 DNA sequence: TGTGCCAGCAGCTTAACTGACCCCTACAATGAGCAGTTCTTC.